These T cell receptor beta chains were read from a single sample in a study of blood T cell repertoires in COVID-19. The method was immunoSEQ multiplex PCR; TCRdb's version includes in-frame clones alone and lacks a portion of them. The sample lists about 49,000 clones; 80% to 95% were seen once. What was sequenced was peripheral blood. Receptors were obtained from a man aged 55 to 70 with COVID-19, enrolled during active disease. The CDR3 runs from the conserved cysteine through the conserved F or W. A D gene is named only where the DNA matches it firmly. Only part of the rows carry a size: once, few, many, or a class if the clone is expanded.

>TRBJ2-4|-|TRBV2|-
CASSVLGLIQYF
TGTGCCAGCAGCGTACTAGGTTTGATTCAGTACTTC
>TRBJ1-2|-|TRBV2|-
CAGNGGFYGYTF
TGTGCCGGTAATGGAGGGTTTTATGGCTACACCTTC
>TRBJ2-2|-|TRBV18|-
CASSLQETGELFF
TGTGCCAGCTCACTACAGGAGACCGGGGAGCTGTTTTTT
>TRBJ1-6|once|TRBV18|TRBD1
CASSQRTTGTGINSPLHF
TGTGCCAGCTCCCAAAGGACAACCGGGACAGGGATAAATTCACCCCTCCACTTT
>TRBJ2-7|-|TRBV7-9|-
CASSDQGGKGYEQYF
TGTGCCAGCAGCGATCAGGGGGGAAAAGGGTACGAGCAGTACTTC
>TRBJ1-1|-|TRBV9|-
CASSPRAPADTEAFF
TGTGCCAGCAGCCCAAGAGCCCCCGCGGACACTGAAGCTTTCTTT
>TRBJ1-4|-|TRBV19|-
CASSKNRDEKLFF
TGTGCCAGTAGTAAAAACAGGGACGAAAAACTGTTTTTT
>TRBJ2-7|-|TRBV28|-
CASKDSPSYEQYF
TGTGCCAGCAAGGACAGCCCCTCCTACGAGCAGTACTTC
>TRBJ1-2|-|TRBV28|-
CAEGVLGYGYTF
TGTGCCGAGGGAGTTTTGGGGTATGGCTACACCTTC
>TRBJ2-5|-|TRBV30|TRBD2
CAWSVHSGGQETQYF
TGTGCCTGGAGTGTACATTCGGGAGGTCAAGAGACCCAGTACTTC
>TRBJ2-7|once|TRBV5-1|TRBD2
CASSLGMAGGPYEQYF
TGCGCCAGCAGCTTGGGGATGGCGGGGGGGCCCTACGAGCAGTACTTC
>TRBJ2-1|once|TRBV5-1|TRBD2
CASLAANEQFF
TGCGCCAGCCTAGCGGCTAATGAGCAGTTCTTC
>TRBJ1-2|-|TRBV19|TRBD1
CASETGRGYGYTF
TGTGCCAGTGAGACAGGGAGAGGCTATGGCTACACCTTC
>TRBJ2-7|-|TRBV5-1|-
CASSLQGRLSSYEQYF
TGCGCCAGCAGCTTACAGGGCCGCCTGAGCTCCTACGAGCAGTACTTC
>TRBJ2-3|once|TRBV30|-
CAWSATRHTQYF
TGTGCCTGGAGTGCTACTAGGCATACGCAGTATTTT
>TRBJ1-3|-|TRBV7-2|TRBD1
CASSSGQGTTGNTIYF
TGTGCCAGCAGCTCCGGACAGGGGACCACTGGAAACACCATATATTTT
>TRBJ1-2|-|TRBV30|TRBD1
CAWSARTGYSYGYTF
TGTGCCTGGAGCGCCCGGACAGGGTACAGCTATGGCTACACCTTC
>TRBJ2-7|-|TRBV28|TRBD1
CASSPRDRGLYEQYF
TGTGCCAGCAGTCCCCGGGACAGGGGACTCTACGAGCAGTACTTC
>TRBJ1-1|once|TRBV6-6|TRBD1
CASSLVRQGDTEAFF
TGTGCCAGCAGCCTCGTACGCCAGGGGGACACTGAAGCTTTCTTT
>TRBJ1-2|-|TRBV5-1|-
CASSLEGNYGYTF
TGCGCCAGCAGCTTGGAGGGGAACTATGGCTACACCTTC
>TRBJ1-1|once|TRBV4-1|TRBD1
CASSRRLRQGNTEAFF
TGCGCCAGCAGTCGACGCCTCAGACAGGGCAACACTGAAGCTTTCTTT